What follows are 21 T cell receptor beta chains derived from one specimen sequenced in a study of blood T cell repertoires in COVID-19. Assay used: immunoSEQ multiplex PCR; TCRdb lists only in-frame clones, some missing. The sample consists of roughly 390,000 clones, 85% of them appearing once. Material: peripheral blood. The receptor set was obtained from a woman aged 18-29 years with acute or convalescent COVID-19.

The V gene is TRBV6-5, the J gene TRBJ2-7, with 13 bases lining up with TRBD2. There are 15 residues in the CDR3. The V and J ends lost 9 bases and 2 bases, in that order; junction bases with no gene match: 7. Germline-derived CDR1 and CDR2 are MNHEY and SVGAGI. The CDR3 is CASGTSGTITYEQYF. CDR3 DNA: TGTGCCAGTGGGACTAGCGGGACCATTACCTACGAGCAGTACTTC.

The chain combines TRBV4-1 with TRBJ2-5; tentatively, D is TRBD2 (5 bases). Trimming stripped 1 base from V and 1 base from J, with 13 bases between. From germline, CDR1 is MGHRA and CDR2 YSYEKL. This CDR3 region has 16 residues. CDR3 nucleotides: TGCGCCAGCAGCCAAGCCCCCCCGGGATCCCAAGAGACCCAGTACTTC. Protein sequence: CASSQAPPGSQETQYF.

V gene TRBV5-1 combines with J gene TRBJ1-2; D is undetermined. Looked up from germline, CDR1 is SGHRS and CDR2 is YFSETQ. The CDR3 consists of 15 residues. Trimming stripped 0 bases from V and 7 bases from J, with 16 bases between. DNA of the CDR3: TGCGCCAGCAGCTTGGGGACGGGAACGACCCTTGGCTACACCTTC. It specifies CASSLGTGTTLGYTF. The whole variable domain, remainder taken from reference TRBV5-1 and TRBJ1-2, is KAGVTQTPRYLIKTRGQQVTLSCSPISGHRSVSWYQQTPGQGLQFLFEYFSETQRNKGNFPGRFSGRQFSNSRSEMNVSTLELGDSALYLCASSLGTGTTLGYTFGSGTRLTVV.

The chain couples TRBV6-5 to TRBJ2-2, with TRBD2 matching over 11 bases. The length of the CDR3 is 16 residues. Germline loops: CDR1 MNHEY, CDR2 SVGAGI. Trimming at V came to 2 bases and at J to 7 bases, leaving 6 bases not matched to a gene. This CDR3 reads CASSYTISGRGGELFF. Written as DNA, the CDR3 is TGTGCCAGCAGTTACACTATTAGCGGGAGGGGCGGGGAGCTGTTTTTT.

This clone was detected once. CDR3 in DNA: TGTGCCAGCAGCCAAGAAAGACTAGCGGGGACCGGGGAGCTGTTTTTT. Its protein is CASSQERLAGTGELFF. The gene calls are TRBV3-1 (or the pseudogene TRBV3-2) and TRBJ2-2, with 11 bases that match TRBD2. CDR3 length: 16 amino acids. Germline V gene data show CDR1 as LGHDT and CDR2 as YNNKEL (reference sequence). V trimming: 0 bases; J trimming: 5 bases; junction bases outside the gene matches: 2.

This clone was detected only once. V and J are TRBV5-1 and TRBJ1-5, with 7 positions matching TRBD1. The CDR3 loop spans 15 amino acids. The V gene end was trimmed by 1 base and the J gene end by 4 bases; junction bases not matched to a gene: 5. Germline V gene sequence: CDR1 SGHRS, CDR2 YFSETQ. The CDR3 region has the DNA TGCGCCAGCAGCTTGTCCGGGACAGATAATCAGCCCCAGCATTTT. Its translation is CASSLSGTDNQPQHF.

CDR3 sequence reads: CASRTGETMNTEAFF. CDR3 coding DNA: TGTGCCTCCAGGACAGGCGAAACAATGAACACTGAAGCTTTCTTT. The chain has TRBV30 and TRBJ1-1; 7 bases are shared with TRBD1. The V gene's germline CDR1 is GTSNPN and CDR2 SVGIG (reference sequence). Losses at the gene ends were 7 bases for V and 0 bases for J; bases not matched to a gene: 11. This CDR3 region has 15 residues. Full variable domain (rest looked up from reference TRBV30 and TRBJ1-1): SQTIHQWPATLVQPVGSPLSLECTVEGTSNPNLYWYRQAAGRGLQLLFYSVGIGQISSEVPQNLSASRPQDRQFILSSKKLLLSDSGFYLCASRTGETMNTEAFFGQGTRLTVV.

Here the CDR3 reads CASSLADLAEGGEQFF. The CDR3, as DNA: TGCGCCAGCAGCTTGGCCGACCTAGCTGAGGGAGGTGAGCAGTTCTTC. The rearrangement links TRBV5-1 to TRBJ2-1, with D possibly matching TRBD2 (6 bases). V was clipped by 0 bases and J by 9 bases, with 19 bases between them. The CDR3 covers 16 residues. CDR1 is SGHRS, CDR2 YFSETQ, per germline.

This chain links TRBV3-1 (or the pseudogene TRBV3-2) with TRBJ1-2; D is undetermined. The V end lost 0 bases, the J end lost 4 bases, and 12 bases lay between the germline ends. CDR1 is LGHDT and CDR2 is YNNKEL in the germline V gene (reference sequence). The length of the CDR3 is 15 residues. The CDR3 region has the DNA TGTGCCAGCAGCCAAGAAGACACATTCTTCTATGGCTACACCTTC. Its protein is CASSQEDTFFYGYTF.

The J gene is TRBJ2-5, the V gene TRBV3-1 (or the pseudogene TRBV3-2); 9 positions match TRBD1. Germline CDR1 reads LGHDT; CDR2 reads YNNKEL (reference sequence). This CDR3 is built from 15 residues. Losses at the gene ends were 1 base for V and 3 bases for J; bases not matched to a gene: 3. The CDR3 spells CASSQVGTGKETQYF. As DNA, the CDR3 is TGTGCCAGCAGCCAAGTGGGGACAGGGAAAGAGACCCAGTACTTC.

This clone was observed once. The V and J genes are TRBV11-1 and TRBJ1-1, with D possibly being TRBD1 (5 bases). The V end was cut by 0 bases, the J end by 0 bases, with 5 bases between. The V gene's germline CDR1 is SGHAT and CDR2 FQDESV (reference sequence). This CDR3 contains 14 residues. The CDR3: CASSLAGVNTEAFF. CDR3 nucleotide sequence: TGTGCCAGCAGCTTAGCAGGGGTGAACACTGAAGCTTTCTTT.

This rearrangement joins TRBV7-9 to TRBJ1-1; TRBD1 matches 9 bases. This CDR3 has 15 residues. The V gene end was trimmed by 3 bases and the J gene end by 4 bases; junction bases not matched to a gene: 6. Germline values: CDR1 SEHNR, CDR2 FQNEAQ (reference sequence). The CDR3 DNA reads as TGTGCCAGCAGCTTCATGGGACAGGGCAGCACTGAAGCTTTCTTT. Translated, it gives CASSFMGQGSTEAFF. The variable domain in full, with the rest retrieved from reference TRBV7-9 and TRBJ1-1, is DTGVSQNPRHKITKRGQNVTFRCDPISEHNRLYWYRQTLGQGPEFLTYFQNEAQLEKSRLLSDRFSAERPKGSFSTLEIQRTEQGDSAMYLCASSFMGQGSTEAFFGQGTRLTVV.

V gene TRBV6-2 or TRBV6-3 combines with J gene TRBJ1-2; 9 positions agree with TRBD1. This CDR3 has 17 residues. Unmatched junction bases numbered 14, after V lost 2 bases and J lost 7 bases. Germline V CDR1 and CDR2: MNHEY, SVGEGT. The CDR3 bases are TGTGCCAGCAGTTACCGCGGAGTGGGACAGGGTGGACGTGGCTACACCTTC. Amino acid sequence: CASSYRGVGQGGRGYTF.

This clone was seen just once. The chain couples TRBV4-2 to TRBJ1-2; D ambiguous. V lost 4 bases and J lost 3, with 12 bases in between. This CDR3 is 14 amino acids long. Germline lookup yields CDR1 LGHNA and CDR2 YNFKEQ. This CDR3 reads CASSPSGSHYGYTF. The CDR3 DNA follows: TGTGCCAGCAGCCCGTCCGGGTCGCACTATGGCTACACCTTC.

The chain employs TRBV5-4 and TRBJ1-1, with D perhaps TRBD1 (6 bases). V lost 2 bases, J lost 10 bases, and 15 bases lay in between. This CDR3 is 13 amino acids long. The germline V gene has CDR1 SGHNT and CDR2 YYREEE (reference sequence). The CDR3 nucleotides read TGTGCCAGCAGCTTAGCGGGGGGCAGGGGAGCTTTCTTT. As protein: CASSLAGGRGAFF.

This clone was detected only a few times. V usage is TRBV4-1 and J usage is TRBJ2-7; perhaps TRBD2 as D (6 bases). The CDR3 runs to 19 residues. The germline V gene has CDR1 MGHRA and CDR2 YSYEKL. V was shortened by 2 bases and J by 2 bases, with 25 bases between the two germline ends. CDR3 amino acids: CASSQWVGWRAFIPYEQYF. CDR3 DNA: TGCGCCAGCAGCCAATGGGTGGGGTGGAGGGCTTTTATCCCCTACGAGCAGTACTTC.

The chain employs TRBV28 and TRBJ1-6; D is undetermined. Trimming pared 8 bases from V and 4 bases from J, leaving 6 bases between. Germline values: CDR1 MDHEN, CDR2 SYDVKM. The CDR3 length is 12 residues. The CDR3 protein is CASAEYNSPLHF. The DNA of the CDR3 is TGTGCCAGCGCGGAGTATAATTCACCCCTCCACTTT.

J is TRBJ1-5 and V is TRBV24-1; 7 bases line up with TRBD1. Trimming took 4 bases from V and 6 from J; bases not matched to a gene: 8. The length of the CDR3 is 15 residues. CDR1 is KGHDR and CDR2 is SFDVKD in the germline V gene. CDR3 in amino acids: CATSDSRQGSQPQHF. DNA of the CDR3: TGTGCCACCAGTGACTCAAGACAGGGCAGTCAGCCCCAGCATTTT.

The gene calls are TRBV30 and TRBJ2-3; 11 positions agree with TRBD2. The junction had 9 bases not matched to a gene; V was cut back by 2 bases and J by 8 bases. The CDR3 has 15 amino acids. Germline loops: CDR1 GTSNPN, CDR2 SVGIG (reference sequence). The CDR3 DNA is TGTGCCTGGAGTTGGGCTAGCGGGGGGATGGGTACGCAGTATTTT. It is translated as CAWSWASGGMGTQYF.

This chain connects TRBV28 to TRBJ1-5; D is undetermined. Trimming removed 6 bases at V and 2 bases at J, with 17 bases between. Germline CDR1 reads MDHEN; CDR2 reads SYDVKM. The CDR3 runs 16 residues. CDR3 in amino acids: CASSPYLKGGNQPQHF. The CDR3 nucleotides are TGTGCCAGCAGCCCTTATCTGAAGGGAGGCAATCAGCCCCAGCATTTT.

This clone occurred a few times. The sample contains more than one DNA sequence encoding this CDR3. CDR3 DNA: TGTGCCAGCAGCGGGCAGGACTACGAGCAGTACTTC. Protein product: CASSGQDYEQYF. V gene TRBV9 combines with J gene TRBJ2-7; D not resolved. Germline CDR1 is SGDLS and CDR2 is YYNGEE. This CDR3 spans 12 amino acids. Trimming removed 3 bases from V and 3 bases from J, with 7 bases in between.